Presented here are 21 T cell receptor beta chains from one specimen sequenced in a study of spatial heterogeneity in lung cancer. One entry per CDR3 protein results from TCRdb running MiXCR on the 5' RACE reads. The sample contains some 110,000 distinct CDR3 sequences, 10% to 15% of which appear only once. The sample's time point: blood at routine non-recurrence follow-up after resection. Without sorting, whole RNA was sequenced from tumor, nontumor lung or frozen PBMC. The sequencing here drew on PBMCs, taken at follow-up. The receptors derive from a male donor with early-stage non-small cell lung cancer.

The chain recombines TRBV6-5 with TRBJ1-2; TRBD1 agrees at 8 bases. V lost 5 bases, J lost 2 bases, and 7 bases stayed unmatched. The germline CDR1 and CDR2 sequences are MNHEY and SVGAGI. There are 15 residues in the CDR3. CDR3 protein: CASSRRQGQNYGYTF. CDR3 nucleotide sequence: TGTGCCAGCAGTCGTCGACAGGGGCAGAACTATGGCTACACCTTC.

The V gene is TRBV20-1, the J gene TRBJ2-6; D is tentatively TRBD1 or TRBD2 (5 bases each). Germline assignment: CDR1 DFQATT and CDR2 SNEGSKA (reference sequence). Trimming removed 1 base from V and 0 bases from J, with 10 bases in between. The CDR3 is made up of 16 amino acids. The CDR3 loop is CSARVPGSSGANVLTF. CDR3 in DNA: TGCAGTGCTAGAGTTCCAGGGAGCTCTGGGGCCAACGTCCTGACTTTC.

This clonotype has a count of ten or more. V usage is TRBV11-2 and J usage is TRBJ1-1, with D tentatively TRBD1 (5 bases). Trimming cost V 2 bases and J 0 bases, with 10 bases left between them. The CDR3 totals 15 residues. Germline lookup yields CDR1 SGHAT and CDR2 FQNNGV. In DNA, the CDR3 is TGTGCCAGCAGCTTACTGGCAGGGATGAACACTGAAGCTTTCTTT. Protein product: CASSLLAGMNTEAFF.

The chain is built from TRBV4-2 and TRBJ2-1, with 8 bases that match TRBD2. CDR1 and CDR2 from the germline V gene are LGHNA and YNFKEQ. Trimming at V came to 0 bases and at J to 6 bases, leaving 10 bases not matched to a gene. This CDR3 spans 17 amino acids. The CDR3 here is CASSQDGNGGASNEQFF. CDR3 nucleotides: TGTGCCAGCAGCCAAGACGGTAACGGGGGGGCCAGCAATGAGCAGTTCTTC.

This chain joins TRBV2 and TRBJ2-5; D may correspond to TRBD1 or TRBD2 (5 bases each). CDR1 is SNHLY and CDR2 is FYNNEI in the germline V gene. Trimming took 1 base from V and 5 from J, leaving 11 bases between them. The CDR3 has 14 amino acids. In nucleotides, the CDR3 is TGTGCCAGCAGTGAAGATGGGGGTTTGGAGACCCAGTACTTC. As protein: CASSEDGGLETQYF.

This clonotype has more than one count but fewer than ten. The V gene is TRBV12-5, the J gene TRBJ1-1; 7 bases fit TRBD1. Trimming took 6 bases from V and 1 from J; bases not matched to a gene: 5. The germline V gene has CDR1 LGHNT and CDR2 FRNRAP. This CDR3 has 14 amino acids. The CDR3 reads CASGPTGRNTEAFF. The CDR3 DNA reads TGTGCTAGTGGCCCGACAGGGAGGAACACTGAAGCTTTCTTT.

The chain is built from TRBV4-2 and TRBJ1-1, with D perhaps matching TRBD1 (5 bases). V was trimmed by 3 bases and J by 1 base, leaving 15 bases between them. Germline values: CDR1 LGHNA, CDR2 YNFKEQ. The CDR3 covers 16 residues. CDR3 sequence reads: CASSQLQGSRNTEAFF. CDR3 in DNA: TGTGCCAGCAGCCAGCTCCAGGGTTCTAGGAACACTGAAGCTTTCTTT.

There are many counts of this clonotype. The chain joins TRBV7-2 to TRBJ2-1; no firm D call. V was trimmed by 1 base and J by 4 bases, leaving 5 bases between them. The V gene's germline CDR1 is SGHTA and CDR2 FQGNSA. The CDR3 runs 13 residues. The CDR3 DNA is TGTGCCAGCAGCTTAGGCGCGTACAATGAGCAGTTCTTC. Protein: CASSLGAYNEQFF.

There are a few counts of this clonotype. DNA for the CDR3: TGTGCCAGCAAAGGCGCTTCTGAAAAACTGTTTTTT. Translating it yields CASKGASEKLFF. This chain joins TRBV2 and TRBJ1-4, with unresolved D. The CDR3 covers 12 residues. Germline V gene data show CDR1 as SNHLY and CDR2 as FYNNEI. The V end was cut by 7 bases, the J end by 7 bases, with 10 bases between.

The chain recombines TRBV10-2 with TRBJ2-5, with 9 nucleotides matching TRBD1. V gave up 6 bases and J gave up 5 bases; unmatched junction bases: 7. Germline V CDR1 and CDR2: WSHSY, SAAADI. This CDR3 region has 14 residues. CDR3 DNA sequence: TGCGCCAGCAGGTCCGGGACAGGGTTTGAGACCCAGTACTTC. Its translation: CASRSGTGFETQYF.

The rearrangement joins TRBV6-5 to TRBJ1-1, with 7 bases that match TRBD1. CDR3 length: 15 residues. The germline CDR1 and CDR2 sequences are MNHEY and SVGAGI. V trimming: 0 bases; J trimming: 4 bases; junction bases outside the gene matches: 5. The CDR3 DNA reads TGTGCCAGCAGTTACTCCGACAGGGCAGGCACTGAAGCTTTCTTT. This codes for CASSYSDRAGTEAFF.

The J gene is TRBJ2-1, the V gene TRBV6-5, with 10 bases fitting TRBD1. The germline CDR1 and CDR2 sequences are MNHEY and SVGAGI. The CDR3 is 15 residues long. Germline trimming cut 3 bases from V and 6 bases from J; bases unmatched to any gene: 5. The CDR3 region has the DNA TGTGCCAGCAGTTATTCCGGGACAGGGGTCAATGAGCAGTTCTTC. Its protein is CASSYSGTGVNEQFF.

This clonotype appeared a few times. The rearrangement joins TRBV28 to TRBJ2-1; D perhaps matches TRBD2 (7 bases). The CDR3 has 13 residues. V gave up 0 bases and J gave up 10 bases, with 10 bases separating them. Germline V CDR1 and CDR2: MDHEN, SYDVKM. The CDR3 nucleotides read TGTGCCAGCAGTTTATGGGGGGGGCCCGAGCAGTTCTTC. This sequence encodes CASSLWGGPEQFF.

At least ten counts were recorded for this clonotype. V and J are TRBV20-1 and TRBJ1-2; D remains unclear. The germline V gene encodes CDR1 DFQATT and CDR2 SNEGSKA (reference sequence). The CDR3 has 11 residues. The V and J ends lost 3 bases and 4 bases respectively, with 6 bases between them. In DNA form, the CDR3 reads TGCAGTGCTAGTCCCCTCTATGGCTACACCTTC. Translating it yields CSASPLYGYTF.

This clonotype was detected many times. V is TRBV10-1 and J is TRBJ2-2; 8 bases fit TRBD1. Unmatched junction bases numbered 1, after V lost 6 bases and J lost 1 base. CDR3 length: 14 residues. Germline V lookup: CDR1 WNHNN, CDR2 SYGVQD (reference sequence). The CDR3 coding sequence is TGCGCCAGCAGACAGGGGGTGAACACCGGGGAGCTGTTTTTT. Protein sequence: CASRQGVNTGELFF.

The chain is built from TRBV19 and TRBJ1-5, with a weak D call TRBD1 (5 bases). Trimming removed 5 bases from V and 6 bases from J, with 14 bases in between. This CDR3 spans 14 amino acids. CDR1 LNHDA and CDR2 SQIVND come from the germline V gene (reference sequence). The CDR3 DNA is TGTGCCAGTAGTGTCCAGGGAGGACGTCAGCCCCAGCATTTT. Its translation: CASSVQGGRQPQHF.

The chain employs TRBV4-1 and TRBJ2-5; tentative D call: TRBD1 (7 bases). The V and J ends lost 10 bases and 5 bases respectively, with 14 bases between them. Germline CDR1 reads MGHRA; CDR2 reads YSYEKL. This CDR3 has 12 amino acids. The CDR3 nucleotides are TGCGCCACCAGGGGGGATGGGGAGACCCAGTACTTC. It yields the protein CATRGDGETQYF.

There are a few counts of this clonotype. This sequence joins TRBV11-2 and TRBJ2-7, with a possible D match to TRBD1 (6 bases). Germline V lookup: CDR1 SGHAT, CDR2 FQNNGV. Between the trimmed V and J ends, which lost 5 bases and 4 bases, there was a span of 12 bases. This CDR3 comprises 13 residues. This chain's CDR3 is CASSKTDSYEQYF. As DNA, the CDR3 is TGTGCCAGCAGCAAAACGGACAGTTACGAGCAGTACTTC.

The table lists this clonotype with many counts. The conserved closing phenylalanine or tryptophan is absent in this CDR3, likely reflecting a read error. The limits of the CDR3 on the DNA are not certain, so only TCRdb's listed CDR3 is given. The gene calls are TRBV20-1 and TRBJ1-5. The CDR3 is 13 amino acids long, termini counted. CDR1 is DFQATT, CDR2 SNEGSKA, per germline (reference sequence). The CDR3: CSATRWNSNQPQH.

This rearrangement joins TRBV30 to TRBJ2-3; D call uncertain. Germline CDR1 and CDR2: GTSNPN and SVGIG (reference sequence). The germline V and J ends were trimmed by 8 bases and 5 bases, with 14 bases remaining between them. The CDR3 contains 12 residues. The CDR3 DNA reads TGTGCCCACCTTACCGCCCAAGATACGCAGTATTTT. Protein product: CAHLTAQDTQYF.

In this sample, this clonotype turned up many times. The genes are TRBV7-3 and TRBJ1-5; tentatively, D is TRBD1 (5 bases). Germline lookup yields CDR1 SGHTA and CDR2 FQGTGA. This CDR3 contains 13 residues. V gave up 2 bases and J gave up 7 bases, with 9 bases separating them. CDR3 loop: CASSLFQGQPQHF. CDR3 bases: TGTGCCAGCAGCTTATTCCAGGGACAGCCCCAGCATTTT.